This TCR beta chain was retrieved from a study of blood T cell repertoires in COVID-19. Study-level information: Specimens from acute and convalescent COVID-19 originated in the United States, Italy and Spain. The cDNA or gDNA used as material had been derived from T cells, B-cell-depleted T cells, or PBMCs.

Sequenced by immunoSEQ multiplex PCR; TCRdb stores in-frame clones only, minus some. The data show approximately 250,000 clones, approximately 86% seen once. There are 19 residues in the CDR3. Germline assignment: CDR1 SGHRS and CDR2 YFSETQ. Trimming removed 2 bases from V and 0 bases from J; junction bases left unmatched: 11. The V call is TRBV5-1, the J call TRBJ1-3, with 10 nucleotides matching TRBD1. The TCR originated in a woman in her sixties with COVID-19, enrolled during active disease. Sequenced input: peripheral blood. The CDR3 bases are TGCGCCAGCAGCTTTTCTCCGGGACAGGGGCTGAGCTCTGGAAACACCATATATTTT. Translating gives CASSFSPGQGLSSGNTIYF. The entire variable domain, with the rest obtained from reference TRBV5-1 and TRBJ1-3, is as follows: KAGVTQTPRYLIKTRGQQVTLSCSPISGHRSVSWYQQTPGQGLQFLFEYFSETQRNKGNFPGRFSGRQFSNSRSEMNVSTLELGDSALYLCASSFSPGQGLSSGNTIYFGEGSWLTVV.